The rows below give T cell receptor beta chains drawn from one sample of a study of response to subunit inactivated influenza vaccine. Using its own MiXCR run on the RT-PCR reads, TCRdb lists one record per CDR3 protein. The data show about 780,000 distinct CDR3 sequences, less than 20% seen once. This sample comprised PBMCs from blood, obtained more than 4 days after vaccination. All receptors derive from a man aged 45-60 years who received an inactivated influenza vaccine. Each CDR3 is given with its conserved first and last residue. Fields, in order: V gene, D gene, clone size, J gene, CDR3 protein, CDR3 DNA. A D gene is named only where the DNA matches it firmly. Clone size is given for some rows only: seen once, a few or many times, or a class if the clone is expanded.

V gene: TRBV20-1
D gene: .
clone size: few
J gene: TRBJ2-5
CDR3 protein: CSARVFREETQYF
CDR3 DNA: TGCAGTGCTAGAGTCTTCAGAGAAGAGACCCAGTACTTC

V gene: TRBV11-1
D gene: .
clone size: .
J gene: TRBJ2-1
CDR3 protein: CASSLPSPSPAHFYNEQFF
CDR3 DNA: TGTGCCAGCAGCTTACCTTCACCTAGCCCCGCGCACTTCTACAATGAGCAGTTCTTC

V gene: TRBV20-1
D gene: .
clone size: few
J gene: TRBJ1-5
CDR3 protein: CSAAEQGEHNQPQHF
CDR3 DNA: TGCAGTGCTGCCGAACAGGGAGAACACAATCAGCCCCAGCATTTT

V gene: TRBV19
D gene: TRBD1
clone size: .
J gene: TRBJ2-7
CDR3 protein: CASSSRDRRGYEQYF
CDR3 DNA: TGTGCCAGCTCCTCACGGGACAGACGAGGCTACGAGCAGTACTTC

V gene: TRBV20-1
D gene: .
clone size: few
J gene: TRBJ2-5
CDR3 protein: CSALLGETQYF
CDR3 DNA: TGCAGTGCTCTACTAGGCGAGACCCAGTACTTC

V gene: TRBV20-1
D gene: TRBD2
clone size: .
J gene: TRBJ2-1
CDR3 protein: CSATPLAGVFYNEQFF
CDR3 DNA: TGCAGTGCTACCCCCCTAGCGGGAGTCTTCTACAATGAGCAGTTCTTC

V gene: TRBV20-1
D gene: TRBD1
clone size: few
J gene: TRBJ2-5
CDR3 protein: CSALQGAGGETQYF
CDR3 DNA: TGCAGTGCTTTGCAGGGGGCTGGAGGAGAGACCCAGTACTTC

V gene: TRBV5-1
D gene: .
clone size: .
J gene: TRBJ1-5
CDR3 protein: CASRPTYSNQPQHF
CDR3 DNA: TGCGCCAGCAGACCGACCTATAGCAATCAGCCCCAGCATTTT

V gene: TRBV20-1
D gene: .
clone size: few
J gene: TRBJ2-5
CDR3 protein: CSATIQETQYF
CDR3 DNA: TGCAGTGCTACAATTCAAGAGACCCAGTACTTC

V gene: TRBV18
D gene: .
clone size: .
J gene: TRBJ2-1
CDR3 protein: CASSPLGQAYYNEQFF
CDR3 DNA: TGTGCCAGCTCACCACTTGGGCAAGCATACTACAATGAGCAGTTCTTC

V gene: TRBV6-2/TRBV6-3
D gene: TRBD2
clone size: .
J gene: TRBJ2-5
CDR3 protein: CASSSSGGGETQYF
CDR3 DNA: TGTGCCAGCAGTTCCAGCGGGGGAGGAGAGACCCAGTACTTC

V gene: TRBV7-6
D gene: TRBD1
clone size: .
J gene: TRBJ2-7
CDR3 protein: CASSHPGQGGEQYF
CDR3 DNA: TGTGCCAGCAGTCACCCTGGACAGGGGGGCGAGCAGTACTTC

V gene: TRBV29-1
D gene: .
clone size: many
J gene: TRBJ2-3
CDR3 protein: CSVEQSTDTQYF
CDR3 DNA: TGCAGCGTTGAGCAGAGCACAGATACGCAGTATTTT

V gene: TRBV5-1
D gene: TRBD1
clone size: once
J gene: TRBJ2-6
CDR3 protein: CASSSPGTALSSASGANVLTF
CDR3 DNA: TGCGCCAGCAGCTCCCCCGGGACAGCTCTTTCTTCTGCCTCTGGGGCCAACGTCCTGACTTTC

V gene: TRBV4-3
D gene: TRBD2
clone size: .
J gene: TRBJ2-2
CDR3 protein: CASSQDPSGRGTGELFF
CDR3 DNA: TGCGCCAGCAGCCAAGATCCTAGCGGGAGAGGCACCGGGGAGCTGTTTTTT

V gene: TRBV4-1
D gene: TRBD1
clone size: .
J gene: TRBJ2-3
CDR3 protein: CASSQSVKKGALLVSRTTDTQYF
CDR3 DNA: TGCGCCAGCAGCCAGTCAGTAAAAAAGGGGGCGCTCCTGGTTAGCAGAACCACAGATACGCAGTATTTT

V gene: TRBV21-1
D gene: .
clone size: .
J gene: TRBJ1-1
CDR3 protein: CASLQGPLMNTEAFF
CDR3 DNA: TGTGCCAGCCTACAGGGTCCCCTCATGAACACTGAAGCTTTCTTT

V gene: TRBV28
D gene: TRBD2
clone size: .
J gene: TRBJ2-2
CDR3 protein: CASSAPTSGRAYSAFGELFF
CDR3 DNA: TGTGCCAGCAGCGCTCCGACTAGCGGGAGGGCCTATTCCGCCTTCGGGGAGCTGTTTTTT

V gene: TRBV12-3/TRBV12-4
D gene: .
clone size: many
J gene: TRBJ1-1
CDR3 protein: CASRPPVGGRTTEAFF
CDR3 DNA: TGTGCCAGCAGACCGCCCGTTGGGGGTAGAACCACTGAAGCTTTCTTT

V gene: TRBV5-1
D gene: TRBD2
clone size: .
J gene: TRBJ2-7
CDR3 protein: CASSSGLAGAREQYF
CDR3 DNA: TGCGCCAGCAGCTCGGGACTAGCGGGAGCTCGAGAGCAGTACTTC

V gene: TRBV29-1
D gene: TRBD1
clone size: few
J gene: TRBJ1-6
CDR3 protein: CSVRDRDYNSPLHF
CDR3 DNA: TGCAGCGTTAGGGACAGGGACTATAATTCACCCCTCCACTTT

V gene: TRBV6-2/TRBV6-3
D gene: TRBD2
clone size: .
J gene: TRBJ2-7
CDR3 protein: CASSYSEGLAGSYEQYF
CDR3 DNA: TGTGCCAGCAGTTACTCGGAGGGACTAGCGGGCTCCTACGAGCAGTACTTC

V gene: TRBV7-9
D gene: .
clone size: .
J gene: TRBJ2-2
CDR3 protein: CASIAGELFF
CDR3 DNA: TGTGCCAGCATAGCCGGGGAGCTGTTTTTT

V gene: TRBV12-3/TRBV12-4
D gene: TRBD1
clone size: .
J gene: TRBJ2-7
CDR3 protein: CASSLVGTAPNEQYF
CDR3 DNA: TGTGCCAGCAGTTTAGTAGGGACAGCCCCAAACGAGCAGTACTTC

V gene: TRBV5-1
D gene: .
clone size: .
J gene: TRBJ2-3
CDR3 protein: CASSLDQSQPTDTQYF
CDR3 DNA: TGCGCCAGCAGCTTGGACCAATCACAACCCACAGATACGCAGTATTTT

V gene: TRBV20-1
D gene: TRBD2
clone size: few
J gene: TRBJ2-1
CDR3 protein: CSASPLAGESYNEQFF
CDR3 DNA: TGCAGTGCTAGCCCACTAGCGGGAGAATCCTACAATGAGCAGTTCTTC

V gene: TRBV7-2
D gene: TRBD1
clone size: .
J gene: TRBJ2-3
CDR3 protein: CASRDRGASTDTQYF
CDR3 DNA: TGTGCCAGCAGGGACAGGGGCGCAAGCACAGATACGCAGTATTTT

V gene: TRBV20-1
D gene: .
clone size: many
J gene: TRBJ2-7
CDR3 protein: CSGRDTSYEQYF
CDR3 DNA: TGCAGTGGGCGGGACACCTCCTACGAGCAGTACTTC

V gene: TRBV4-1
D gene: .
clone size: few
J gene: TRBJ1-2
CDR3 protein: CASSQEAQNYGYTF
CDR3 DNA: TGCGCCAGCAGCCAAGAAGCCCAGAACTATGGCTACACCTTC

V gene: TRBV2
D gene: .
clone size: few
J gene: TRBJ2-3
CDR3 protein: CASVLDGDGTQYF
CDR3 DNA: TGTGCCAGCGTCCTAGACGGAGACGGTACGCAGTATTTT

V gene: TRBV20-1
D gene: TRBD1
clone size: few
J gene: TRBJ2-2
CDR3 protein: CSARGPRGRTGELFF
CDR3 DNA: TGCAGTGCTAGAGGGCCCAGGGGGCGAACCGGGGAGCTGTTTTTT

V gene: TRBV12-3/TRBV12-4
D gene: TRBD2
clone size: .
J gene: TRBJ2-7
CDR3 protein: CASRLVASGSYEQYF
CDR3 DNA: TGTGCCAGCAGACTAGTGGCTAGCGGATCCTACGAGCAGTACTTC

V gene: TRBV7-8
D gene: .
clone size: few
J gene: TRBJ2-5
CDR3 protein: CASSLAMGQETQYF
CDR3 DNA: TGTGCCAGCAGCTTAGCGATGGGGCAAGAGACCCAGTACTTC

V gene: TRBV5-1
D gene: .
clone size: few
J gene: TRBJ1-5
CDR3 protein: CASSLDSGSPQHF
CDR3 DNA: TGCGCCAGCAGCTTGGACTCCGGATCCCCCCAGCATTTT

V gene: TRBV29-1
D gene: TRBD1
clone size: few
J gene: TRBJ2-2
CDR3 protein: CSARTGGGSGELFF
CDR3 DNA: TGCAGCGCCAGGACAGGGGGCGGATCCGGGGAGCTGTTTTTT

V gene: TRBV15
D gene: TRBD1
clone size: few
J gene: TRBJ2-3
CDR3 protein: CATSRLTGGLDTQYF
CDR3 DNA: TGTGCCACCAGCAGACTAACAGGGGGTCTAGATACGCAGTATTTT

V gene: TRBV29-1
D gene: TRBD2
clone size: .
J gene: TRBJ2-1
CDR3 protein: CSGIAGGTREQFF
CDR3 DNA: TGCAGCGGGATAGCGGGGGGCACCAGGGAGCAGTTCTTC

V gene: TRBV6-1
D gene: TRBD2
clone size: .
J gene: TRBJ2-3
CDR3 protein: CASSPRLAGPDTQYF
CDR3 DNA: TGTGCCAGCAGTCCCAGACTAGCGGGTCCAGATACGCAGTATTTT

V gene: TRBV20-1
D gene: TRBD2
clone size: few
J gene: TRBJ2-3
CDR3 protein: CSARDPSGRVKDTQYF
CDR3 DNA: TGCAGTGCTAGAGATCCAAGCGGGAGAGTTAAAGATACGCAGTATTTT

V gene: TRBV6-5
D gene: .
clone size: many
J gene: TRBJ2-7
CDR3 protein: CASRPGARYEQYF
CDR3 DNA: TGTGCCAGCCGCCCCGGGGCCCGGTACGAGCAGTACTTC

V gene: TRBV24-1
D gene: .
clone size: .
J gene: TRBJ2-1
CDR3 protein: CATRGEGSYNEQFF
CDR3 DNA: TGTGCCACCAGGGGGGAAGGTTCCTACAATGAGCAGTTCTTC

V gene: TRBV12-3/TRBV12-4
D gene: .
clone size: .
J gene: TRBJ1-4
CDR3 protein: CASSLFGSGEKLFF
CDR3 DNA: TGTGCCAGCAGTTTATTTGGGTCTGGTGAAAAACTGTTTTTT

V gene: TRBV29-1
D gene: .
clone size: few
J gene: TRBJ1-5
CDR3 protein: CSVGAASNQPQHF
CDR3 DNA: TGCAGCGTTGGGGCAGCTAGCAATCAGCCCCAGCATTTT

V gene: TRBV20-1
D gene: TRBD1
clone size: few
J gene: TRBJ1-1
CDR3 protein: CSARAGTGGTEAFF
CDR3 DNA: TGCAGTGCTAGAGCCGGGACAGGGGGCACTGAAGCTTTCTTT

V gene: TRBV7-2
D gene: .
clone size: few
J gene: TRBJ2-7
CDR3 protein: CASSRSGTEYEQYF
CDR3 DNA: TGTGCCAGCAGCCGCTCTGGGACCGAGTACGAGCAGTACTTC

V gene: TRBV6-6
D gene: TRBD1
clone size: .
J gene: TRBJ2-3
CDR3 protein: CASTSPGQGLQYF
CDR3 DNA: TGTGCCAGCACCTCACCGGGACAGGGCTTGCAGTATTTT

V gene: TRBV7-6
D gene: .
clone size: .
J gene: TRBJ2-6
CDR3 protein: CASSLETGSSGANVLTF
CDR3 DNA: TGTGCCAGCAGCTTAGAAACTGGCAGCTCTGGGGCCAACGTCCTGACTTTC

V gene: TRBV30
D gene: .
clone size: .
J gene: TRBJ2-5
CDR3 protein: CAWSLVGRETQYF
CDR3 DNA: TGTGCCTGGAGTTTGGTGGGTCGCGAGACCCAGTACTTC